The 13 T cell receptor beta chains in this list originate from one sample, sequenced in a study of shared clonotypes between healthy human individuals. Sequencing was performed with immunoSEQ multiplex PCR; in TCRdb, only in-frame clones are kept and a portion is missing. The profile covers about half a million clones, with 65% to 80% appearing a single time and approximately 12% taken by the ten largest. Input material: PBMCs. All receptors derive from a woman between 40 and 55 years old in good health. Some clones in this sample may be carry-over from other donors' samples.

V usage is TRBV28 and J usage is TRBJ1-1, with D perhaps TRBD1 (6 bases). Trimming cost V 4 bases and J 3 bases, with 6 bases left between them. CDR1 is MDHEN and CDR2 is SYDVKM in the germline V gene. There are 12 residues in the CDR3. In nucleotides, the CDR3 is TGTGCCAGCAGTTCAGGGGACACTGAAGCTTTCTTT. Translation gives CASSSGDTEAFF.

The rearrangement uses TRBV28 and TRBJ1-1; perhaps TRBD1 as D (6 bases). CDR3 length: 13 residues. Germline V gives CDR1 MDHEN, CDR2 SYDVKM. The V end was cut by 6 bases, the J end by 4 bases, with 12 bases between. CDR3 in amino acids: CASRGGATTEAFF. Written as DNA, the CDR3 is TGTGCCAGCAGGGGGGGGGCCACCACTGAAGCTTTCTTT.

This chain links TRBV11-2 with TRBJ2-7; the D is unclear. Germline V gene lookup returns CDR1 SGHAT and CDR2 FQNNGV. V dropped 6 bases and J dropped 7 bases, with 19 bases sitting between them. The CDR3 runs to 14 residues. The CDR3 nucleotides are TGTGCCAGCAGTGTAGGACCTTCCGTAGGGGAGCAGTACTTC. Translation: CASSVGPSVGEQYF. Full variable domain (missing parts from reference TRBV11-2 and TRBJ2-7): EAGVAQSPRYKIIEKRQSVAFWCNPISGHATLYWYQQILGQGPKLLIQFQNNGVVDDSQLPKDRFSAERLKGVDSTLKIQPAKLEDSAVYLCASSVGPSVGEQYFGPGTRLTVT.

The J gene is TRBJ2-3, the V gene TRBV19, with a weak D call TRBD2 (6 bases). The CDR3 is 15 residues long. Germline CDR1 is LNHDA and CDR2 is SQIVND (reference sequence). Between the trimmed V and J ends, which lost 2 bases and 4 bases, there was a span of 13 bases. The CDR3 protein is CASSILANGADTQYF. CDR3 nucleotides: TGTGCCAGTAGTATACTAGCGAATGGCGCAGATACGCAGTATTTT.

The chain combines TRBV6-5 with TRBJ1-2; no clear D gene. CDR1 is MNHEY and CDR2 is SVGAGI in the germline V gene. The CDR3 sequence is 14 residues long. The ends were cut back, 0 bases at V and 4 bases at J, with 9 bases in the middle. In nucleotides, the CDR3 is TGTGCCAGCAGTTACTCGAAAAACGGCTATGGCTACACCTTC. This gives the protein CASSYSKNGYGYTF.

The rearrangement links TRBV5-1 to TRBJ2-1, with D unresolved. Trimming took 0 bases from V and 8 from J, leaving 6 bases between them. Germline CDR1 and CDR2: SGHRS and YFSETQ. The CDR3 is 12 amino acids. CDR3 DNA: TGCGCCAGCAGCTTGGCGTTGGATGAGCAGTTCTTC. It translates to CASSLALDEQFF.

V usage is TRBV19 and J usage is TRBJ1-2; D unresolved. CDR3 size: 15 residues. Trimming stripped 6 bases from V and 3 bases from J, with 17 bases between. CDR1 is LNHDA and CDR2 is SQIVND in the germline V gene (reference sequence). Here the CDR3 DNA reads TGTGCCAGTAGGCTTCTGGCGCGTGACTACTATGGCTACACCTTC. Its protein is CASRLLARDYYGYTF.

The CDR3 here is CASSTGNSNQPQHF. The DNA of the CDR3 is TGTGCCAGCAGCACGGGGAATAGCAATCAGCCCCAGCATTTT. The rearrangement uses TRBV7-2 and TRBJ1-5; D is unresolved. CDR3 length equals 14 residues. Trimming removed 5 bases from V and 0 bases from J, with 8 bases in between. Germline V gene lookup returns CDR1 SGHTA and CDR2 FQGNSA.

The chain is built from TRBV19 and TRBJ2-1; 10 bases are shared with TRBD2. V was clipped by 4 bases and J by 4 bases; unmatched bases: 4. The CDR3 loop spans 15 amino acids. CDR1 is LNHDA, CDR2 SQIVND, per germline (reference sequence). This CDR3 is CASSKGLARYNEQFF. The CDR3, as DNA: TGTGCCAGTAGTAAGGGACTAGCGCGGTACAATGAGCAGTTCTTC.

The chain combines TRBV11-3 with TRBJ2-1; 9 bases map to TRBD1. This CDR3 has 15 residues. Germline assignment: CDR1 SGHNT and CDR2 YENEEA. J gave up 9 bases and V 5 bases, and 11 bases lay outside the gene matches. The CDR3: CASSVGTGLRSEQFF. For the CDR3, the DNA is TGTGCCAGCAGCGTCGGGACAGGGTTACGAAGTGAGCAGTTCTTC.

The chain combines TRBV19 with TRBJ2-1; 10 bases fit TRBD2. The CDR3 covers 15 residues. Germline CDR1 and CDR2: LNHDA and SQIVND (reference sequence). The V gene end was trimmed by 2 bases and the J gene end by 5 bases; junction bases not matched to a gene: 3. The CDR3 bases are TGTGCCAGTAGTATATTTCTAGCGGGGGACAATGAGCAGTTCTTC. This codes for CASSIFLAGDNEQFF.

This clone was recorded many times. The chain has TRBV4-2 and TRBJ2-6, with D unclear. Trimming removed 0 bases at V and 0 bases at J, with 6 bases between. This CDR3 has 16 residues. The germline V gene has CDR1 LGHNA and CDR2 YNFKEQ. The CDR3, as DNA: TGTGCCAGCAGCCAAGATGATAGCTCTGGGGCCAACGTCCTGACTTTC. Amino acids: CASSQDDSSGANVLTF.

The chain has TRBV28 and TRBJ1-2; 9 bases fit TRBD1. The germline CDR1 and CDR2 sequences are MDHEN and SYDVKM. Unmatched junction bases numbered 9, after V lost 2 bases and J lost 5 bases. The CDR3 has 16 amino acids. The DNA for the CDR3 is TGTGCCAGCAGTTTAGGGGGACAGGGAATTGGTTATGGCTACACCTTC. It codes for CASSLGGQGIGYGYTF.